These 8 T cell receptor beta chains originate from one sample sequenced in a study of glioma-infiltrating T cells after dendritic cell vaccination (dated by TCRdb to the mid-2010s). Per the publication, the time point label means: after dendritic cell vaccination, including at tumor progression/relapse. Libraries were constructed by the immunoSEQ multiplex PCR assay. TCRdb retrieved this table from immuneACCESS and kept in-frame rearrangements only. Not all clones are present; in checked studies, unresolved V genes account for under half, and no reason is known for the remainder. For this sample there are over 55,000 clones; about four fifths appear just once. The ten largest make up approximately 14% of the sample. The sample in question was blood, obtained after dendritic cell vaccination. Source of these receptors: a human donor with glioblastoma.

This clone appeared a few times. The rearrangement links TRBV28 to TRBJ1-3; D not certain. V was clipped by 4 bases and J by 10 bases, with 8 bases between them. The CDR3 extends over 11 amino acids. Germline V CDR1 and CDR2: MDHEN, SYDVKM. The CDR3 DNA is TGTGCCAGCAGTTCCGTCGAGACCATATATTTT. Encoded protein: CASSSVETIYF. Together with reference TRBV28 and TRBJ1-3, the CDR3 gives the full variable domain: DVKVTQSSRYLVKRTGEKVFLECVQDMDHENMFWYRQDPGLGLRLIYFSYDVKMKEKGDIPEGYSVSREKKERFSLILESASTNQTSMYLCASSSVETIYFGEGSWLTVV.

The chain recombines TRBV7-9 with TRBJ2-2, with D uncertain. The CDR3 extends over 14 amino acids. Germline CDR1 reads SEHNR; CDR2 reads FQNEAQ (reference sequence). Trimming left V 7 bases short and J 1 base short, with 10 bases between. CDR3: CASTESGNTGELFF. For the CDR3, the DNA is TGTGCCAGCACGGAGTCCGGGAACACCGGGGAGCTGTTTTTT. Combining the CDR3 with reference TRBV7-9 and TRBJ2-2 gives the whole variable domain DTGVSQNPRHKITKRGQNVTFRCDPISEHNRLYWYRQTLGQGPEFLTYFQNEAQLEKSRLLSDRFSAERPKGSFSTLEIQRTEQGDSAMYLCASTESGNTGELFFGEGSRLTVL.

For the CDR3, the DNA is TGTGCCATCAGTGGTGACAGGGGGACGGATACGCAGTATTTT. This sequence encodes CAISGDRGTDTQYF. The chain combines TRBV10-3 with TRBJ2-3; 9 nucleotides agree with TRBD1. The CDR3 covers 14 residues. The germline gives CDR1 ENHRY, CDR2 SYGVKD. The V segment lost 4 bases and the J segment 6 bases; nucleotides outside the gene matches: 5.

The chain uses TRBV5-6 and TRBJ1-4; 11 nucleotides agree with TRBD1. This CDR3 contains 17 residues. Germline V gives CDR1 SGHDT, CDR2 YYEEEE. V shed 4 bases and J 7 bases; nucleotides not matched to a gene: 12. For the CDR3, the DNA is TGTGCCAGCAGCCTAGGACAGGGGGCCCCTACCGGTGAAAAACTGTTTTTT. This gives the protein CASSLGQGAPTGEKLFF.

This clone was seen only once. CDR3 loop: CASSAPDRVNTEAFF. CDR3 nucleotides: TGTGCCAGCAGCGCACCTGACAGGGTGAACACTGAAGCTTTCTTT. The rearrangement links TRBV9 to TRBJ1-1; 7 bases fit TRBD1. The CDR3 consists of 15 residues. The germline gives CDR1 SGDLS, CDR2 YYNGEE. V was pared by 3 bases and J by 0 bases, with 5 bases of the junction left unmatched.

This clone was recorded once. V is TRBV6-4 and J is TRBJ2-3, with 9 bases fitting TRBD1. CDR1 is MRHNA and CDR2 is SNTAGT in the germline V gene. The V and J ends lost 4 bases and 4 bases, in that order; junction bases with no gene match: 6. This CDR3 is 15 amino acids long. The CDR3 sequence: CASSAGTGTADTQYF. In nucleotides, the CDR3 is TGTGCCAGCAGTGCCGGGACAGGGACCGCAGATACGCAGTATTTT.

This sequence joins TRBV30 and TRBJ2-3, with D perhaps matching TRBD2 (7 bases). Germline loops: CDR1 GTSNPN, CDR2 SVGIG (reference sequence). The V and J ends lost 4 bases and 2 bases respectively, with 13 bases between them. The CDR3 sequence is 14 residues long. The CDR3 here is CAWTAGALTDTQYF. CDR3 sequence (DNA): TGTGCCTGGACGGCGGGGGCCCTCACAGATACGCAGTATTTT.

The chain couples TRBV19 to TRBJ2-7; D perhaps matches TRBD2 (5 bases). V was trimmed by 5 bases and J by 4 bases, leaving 15 bases between them. This CDR3 is built from 14 residues. The germline V gene encodes CDR1 LNHDA and CDR2 SQIVND (reference sequence). The CDR3 bases are TGTGCCAGTAGTGAGGGTACCGCTTCATACGAGCAGTACTTC. It codes for CASSEGTASYEQYF.